A single sample gave rise to the 19 T cell receptor beta chains below, sequenced in a study of shared clonotypes between healthy human individuals. TCRdb's copy holds only in-frame clones and misses some; the assay was immunoSEQ multiplex PCR. The sample consists of around 580,000 clones, about 98% of them appearing once. CD45RO-negative cells were positively selected for CCR7, leaving out terminally differentiated effector memory CD45RA+ cells. The sample was naive CD8+ T cells sorted from blood. The receptors were sampled from a young man in good health.

Comments on this clone: Other nucleotide sequences from this sample produce the same CDR3. The V gene is TRBV28, the J gene TRBJ2-7; D gene ambiguous. The CDR3 spans 12 residues. Germline loops: CDR1 MDHEN, CDR2 SYDVKM. Trimming pared 3 bases from V and 5 bases from J, leaving 8 bases between. The chain's CDR3 is CASSLRGDEQYF. CDR3 bases: TGTGCCAGCAGTTTGCGTGGGGACGAGCAGTACTTC.

The chain links TRBV11-3 to TRBJ2-1; D remains ambiguous. The CDR3 contains 13 residues. Germline V gives CDR1 SGHNT, CDR2 YENEEA. V was clipped by 1 base and J by 8 bases, with 9 bases between them. This CDR3 is CASSLGASDEQFF. The CDR3 DNA follows: TGTGCCAGCAGCTTAGGAGCGTCCGATGAGCAGTTCTTC.

This chain links TRBV4-1 with TRBJ2-7; 7 bases agree with TRBD1. Trimming at V came to 0 bases and at J to 0 bases, leaving 2 bases not matched to a gene. Germline CDR1 MGHRA, CDR2 YSYEKL. CDR3 length equals 15 residues. CDR3 sequence reads: CASSQEGDSSYEQYF. In DNA form, the CDR3 reads TGCGCCAGCAGCCAAGAAGGGGACAGCTCCTACGAGCAGTACTTC.

This chain links TRBV6-1 with TRBJ2-1; a possible D gene is TRBD1 (5 bases). The CDR3 contains 15 residues. With 7 bases removed from V and 3 bases from J, the gap between germline ends came to 16 bases. Per the germline V gene, CDR1 is MNHNS and CDR2 is SASEGT. The chain's CDR3 is CASTPGRDLYNEQFF. The CDR3 coding sequence is TGTGCCAGCACTCCGGGCAGGGATCTCTACAATGAGCAGTTCTTC.

For the CDR3, the DNA is TGTGCCAGCAGCCCTTCTTGGGCGACAGGGTACCAAGAGACCCAGTACTTC. Protein product: CASSPSWATGYQETQYF. The rearrangement links TRBV7-9 to TRBJ2-5, with 7 positions matching TRBD1. CDR3 size: 17 residues. CDR1 and CDR2 (germline): SEHNR, FQNEAQ (reference sequence). The V and J ends lost 5 bases and 0 bases, in that order; junction bases with no gene match: 12.

This chain joins TRBV7-9 and TRBJ1-5, with 9 bases fitting TRBD1. This CDR3 is built from 12 residues. Germline V CDR1 and CDR2: SEHNR, FQNEAQ (reference sequence). The V segment lost 11 bases and the J segment 4 bases; nucleotides outside the gene matches: 3. In nucleotides, the CDR3 is TGTGCCGGACAGGGGTTAAATCAGCCCCAGCATTTT. It encodes CAGQGLNQPQHF. Full variable domain (outside the CDR3, taken from reference TRBV7-9 and TRBJ1-5): DTGVSQNPRHKITKRGQNVTFRCDPISEHNRLYWYRQTLGQGPEFLTYFQNEAQLEKSRLLSDRFSAERPKGSFSTLEIQRTEQGDSAMYLCAGQGLNQPQHFGDGTRLSIL.

The V and J genes are TRBV10-1 and TRBJ2-7, with a tentative D call TRBD1 (6 bases). CDR3 length: 15 residues. Germline CDR1 is WNHNN and CDR2 is SYGVQD (reference sequence). V lost 1 base to trimming and J lost 0 bases, with 10 bases between them. CDR3 bases: TGCGCCAGCAGTGAGTTCCGGGACATCTCCTACGAGCAGTACTTC. Its protein product is CASSEFRDISYEQYF.

This sequence joins TRBV6-6 and TRBJ1-5; D not certain. Trimming took off 0 bases at V and 7 bases at J, with 13 bases between the two ends. The CDR3 contains 15 residues. The germline V gene has CDR1 MNHNY and CDR2 SVGAGI (reference sequence). The CDR3 nucleotides are TGTGCCAGCAGTTACTCGGTTGCCGGGAGCCAGCCCCAGCATTTT. Its translation is CASSYSVAGSQPQHF.

This chain connects TRBV5-1 to TRBJ2-5; TRBD1 matches at 8 bases. Germline V gives CDR1 SGHRS, CDR2 YFSETQ. This CDR3 has 15 amino acids. V dropped 0 bases and J dropped 4; count of bases not matched to a gene: 5. The CDR3 DNA follows: TGCGCCAGCAGCTTGGAAGCCAGGGGGCTAGAGACCCAGTACTTC. This translates into CASSLEARGLETQYF. Looking up the rest from reference TRBV5-1 and TRBJ2-5 gives the full variable domain: KAGVTQTPRYLIKTRGQQVTLSCSPISGHRSVSWYQQTPGQGLQFLFEYFSETQRNKGNFPGRFSGRQFSNSRSEMNVSTLELGDSALYLCASSLEARGLETQYFGPGTRLLVL.

Turning to this clone: The same CDR3 also results from other DNA sequences found in this sample. CDR3 nucleotide sequence: TGTGCCAGCAGTTTATGGGGCACAGATACGCAGTATTTT. Protein sequence: CASSLWGTDTQYF. J is TRBJ2-3 and V is TRBV27; no reliable D call. The V end lost 1 base, the J end lost 1 base, and 3 bases lay between the germline ends. The germline V gene has CDR1 MNHEY and CDR2 SMNVEV (reference sequence). The CDR3 spans 13 residues.

This chain links TRBV27 with TRBJ2-7; 10 bases agree with TRBD2. Trimming took 5 bases from V and 6 from J; bases not matched to a gene: 7. Germline values: CDR1 MNHEY, CDR2 SMNVEV (reference sequence). The CDR3 extends over 14 amino acids. The CDR3 sequence is CASSPRSGRGEQYF. CDR3 coding DNA: TGTGCCAGCAGTCCCAGGAGCGGGAGGGGCGAGCAGTACTTC.

The CDR3 reads CAIRGPGPFYEQYF. The CDR3 nucleotides read TGTGCCATCCGGGGTCCGGGACCATTCTACGAGCAGTACTTC. The V and J genes are TRBV27 and TRBJ2-7, with D possibly called TRBD1 or TRBD2 (5 bases each). V shed 10 bases and J shed 3 bases, with 19 bases lying between them. Germline lookup yields CDR1 MNHEY and CDR2 SMNVEV (reference sequence). The CDR3 sequence is 14 residues long.

The chain links TRBV5-6 to TRBJ1-4; D uncertain. V was clipped by 2 bases and J by 6 bases, with 11 bases between them. The length of the CDR3 is 14 residues. The V gene's germline CDR1 is SGHDT and CDR2 YYEEEE. This CDR3 is CASSFEGPDEKLFF. The CDR3 coding sequence is TGTGCCAGCAGCTTTGAGGGTCCGGATGAAAAACTGTTTTTT.

The chain recombines TRBV7-9 with TRBJ2-6; weak D call: TRBD2 (6 bases). Trimming removed 1 base at V and 0 bases at J, with 7 bases between. In germline, CDR1 is SEHNR, CDR2 FQNEAQ (reference sequence). The CDR3 length is 16 residues. CDR3 coding DNA: TGTGCCAGCAGCTTAGGGGAGGACTCTGGGGCCAACGTCCTGACTTTC. Residues: CASSLGEDSGANVLTF.

This clone was observed once. The chain links TRBV5-5 to TRBJ2-1; possibly TRBD1 for D (6 bases). V was trimmed by 2 bases and J by 10 bases, leaving 10 bases between them. Germline V gene sequence: CDR1 SGHKS, CDR2 YYEKEE (reference sequence). The length of the CDR3 is 12 residues. The CDR3 nucleotides are TGTGCCAGCAGCTTATCGGACAGAGAGCAGTTCTTC. It codes for CASSLSDREQFF.

This clone appeared a single time. The gene calls are TRBV28 and TRBJ1-2; D may be TRBD1 (5 bases). Germline assignment: CDR1 MDHEN and CDR2 SYDVKM. The CDR3 totals 14 residues. V was pared by 8 bases and J by 2 bases, with 15 bases between. The CDR3 coding sequence is TGTGCCAGCGAACCCACAGGATCCAACTATGGCTACACCTTC. Protein product: CASEPTGSNYGYTF.

In this sample, this clone turned up once. This chain links TRBV5-1 with TRBJ1-1; maybe TRBD1 (5 bases). This CDR3 region has 16 residues. Trimming stripped 1 base from V and 1 base from J, with 14 bases between. CDR1 is SGHRS and CDR2 is YFSETQ in the germline V gene. The CDR3 is CASSLFGQGPNTEAFF. CDR3 bases: TGCGCCAGCAGCTTGTTCGGCCAGGGCCCGAACACTGAAGCTTTCTTT.

This rearrangement joins TRBV11-2 to TRBJ2-1; 10 bases fit TRBD2. After removal of 5 bases from V and 6 bases from J, the junction contained 13 bases not matched to a gene. Germline assignment: CDR1 SGHAT and CDR2 FQNNGV. The CDR3 consists of 17 residues. The CDR3 nucleotides are TGTGCCAGCAGCCCCGCGCGATCTAGCGGGAGAAGCAATGAGCAGTTCTTC. Translating it yields CASSPARSSGRSNEQFF.

The chain is built from TRBV7-2 and TRBJ2-7; D might be TRBD2 (5 bases). The V and J ends lost 1 base and 1 base respectively, with 8 bases between them. CDR1 is SGHTA and CDR2 is FQGNSA in the germline V gene. The CDR3 is 14 residues long. The CDR3 bases are TGTGCCAGCAGCTTAGAGCCGGGGTCCTACGAGCAGTACTTC. Translation: CASSLEPGSYEQYF.